This T cell receptor beta chain came from a study of T cell responses to AZD1222 COVID-19 vaccine. General study points: White British donors predominated, females outnumbered males, and clonal diversity was possibly underestimated. There were repertoire samples only from the period after the peak T cell response. Spike was spanned by vaccine-associated CD4 TCRs, which were dominant at 160-218 and 743-854.

The germline gives CDR1 MDHEN, CDR2 SYDVKM. Trimming took 6 bases from V and 8 from J, leaving 14 bases between them. The CDR3 has 12 amino acids. On this clone: Its antigen remains unidentified.

Some clones are missing from TCRdb's copy, which holds only in-frame ones; the method was immunoSEQ multiplex PCR. The sample has about 120,000 clones, roughly 90% seen once. Sample: peripheral blood, taken on day 0 of AZD1222 vaccination. The source is an adult in good health. This chain links TRBV28 with TRBJ2-7; a possible D gene is TRBD2 (6 bases). The CDR3 region has the DNA TGTGCCAGCAGCGGAGGGGTGTTCCAGCAGTACTTC. The encoded protein is CASSGGVFQQYF.